A selection of T cell receptor beta chains follows, all from one sample in a study of post-analysis software for immune sequencing data. Via MiXCR, TCRdb re-called the PCR reads, giving one row per CDR3 protein. The profile covers 150,000 or so distinct CDR3 sequences, with about 36% appearing a single time and roughly 28% taken by the ten largest. Here the sequenced sample was blood, taken after autologous hematopoietic stem cell transplantation. The receptors originated from a girl between 10 and 17 years old with multiple sclerosis. The CDR3 runs from the conserved cysteine through the conserved F or W. A D gene is named only where the DNA matches it firmly. Expanded clones are given a class, and other clones once, few, many or no size at all.

d_gene	v_gene	abundance	j_gene	CDR3nt	CDR3aa
.	TRBV20-1	.	TRBJ2-7	TGCAGTGCTTACAGATCCTACGAGCAGTACTTC	CSAYRSYEQYF
TRBD1	TRBV6-1	few	TRBJ2-3	TGTGCCAGCAGTATGGCCCCGGGACAGGGGGCGCGGGGCACAGATACGCAGTATTTT	CASSMAPGQGARGTDTQYF
.	TRBV28	.	TRBJ2-7	TGTGCCAGCAGTTTCGACCACGAGCAGTACTTC	CASSFDHEQYF
.	TRBV20-1	few	TRBJ2-7	TGCAGTGCTAGAGTACTGAACAGGGCGCTAAACGAGCAGTACTTC	CSARVLNRALNEQYF
TRBD1	TRBV7-2	.	TRBJ2-1	TGTGCCCTTTCGGGGGACAGGATCTCCTACAATGAGCAGTTCTTC	CALSGDRISYNEQFF
.	TRBV7-2	.	TRBJ1-5	TGTGCCAGCAGCCCTACACCTAGCAATCAGCCCCAGCATTTT	CASSPTPSNQPQHF
.	TRBV5-1	few	TRBJ1-2	TGCGCCAGCAGCTTGGGGTTCGGGGAAGATGGCTACACCTTC	CASSLGFGEDGYTF
.	TRBV11-2	few	TRBJ2-7	TGTGCCAGCAGCGCACTAACCCCCTACGAGCAGTACTTC	CASSALTPYEQYF
.	TRBV7-9	.	TRBJ1-6	TGTGCCAGCCAGAGGCTCAGCTATAATTCACCCCTCCACTTT	CASQRLSYNSPLHF
.	TRBV25-1	few	TRBJ1-1	TGTGCCAGCAGTGCCAACACTGAAGCTTTCTTT	CASSANTEAFF
TRBD2	TRBV15	.	TRBJ2-3	TGTGCCACCAGCAGAAAGGGACTAGAAGGGACAGATACGCAGTATTTT	CATSRKGLEGTDTQYF
TRBD2	TRBV6-2/TRBV6-3	.	TRBJ2-7	TGTGCCAGCAGTGTAGGCGGGAGAGGCGGCGAGCAGTACTTC	CASSVGGRGGEQYF
TRBD2	TRBV10-2	.	TRBJ2-1	TGCGCCAGCAGTTTAGCGGGAGTAGGGGTGAATGAGCAGTTCTTC	CASSLAGVGVNEQFF
.	TRBV10-3	many	TRBJ2-7	TGTGCCATCAGTGAGGTTAGCGACTCCTACGAGCAGTACTTC	CAISEVSDSYEQYF
TRBD2	TRBV20-1	few	TRBJ2-1	TGCAGTGCTAGCTACGGGACTAGCGGCTACAATGAGCAGTTCTTC	CSASYGTSGYNEQFF
TRBD1	TRBV6-5	.	TRBJ2-7	TGTGCCAGCAGTTACTCGGCAGGGGGCTCCTACGAGCAGTACTTC	CASSYSAGGSYEQYF
TRBD2	TRBV29-1	.	TRBJ2-1	TGCAGTTGTCAAGGGCTAGCGGGAGGGCGGGGCAATGAGCAGTTCTTC	CSCQGLAGGRGNEQFF
.	TRBV28	.	TRBJ1-1	TGTGCCAGCAGTCGCCCGAGTCCTGAAGCTTTCTTT	CASSRPSPEAFF
.	TRBV7-8	few	TRBJ1-2	TGTGCCAGCAGCTTAGTGCTACAGGCCCCTCTCTATGGCTACACCTTC	CASSLVLQAPLYGYTF
.	TRBV11-2	few	TRBJ2-1	TGTGCCAGCAGCTCCTACGTGGTCCATGAGCAGTTCTTC	CASSSYVVHEQFF
TRBD2	TRBV15	.	TRBJ2-3	TGTGCCACCAGCTTCACTAGCGGTATCCTCACAGATACGCAGTATTTT	CATSFTSGILTDTQYF
.	TRBV20-1	.	TRBJ1-2	TGCAGTGCCCCTAGACAGGATAACTATGGCTACACCTTC	CSAPRQDNYGYTF